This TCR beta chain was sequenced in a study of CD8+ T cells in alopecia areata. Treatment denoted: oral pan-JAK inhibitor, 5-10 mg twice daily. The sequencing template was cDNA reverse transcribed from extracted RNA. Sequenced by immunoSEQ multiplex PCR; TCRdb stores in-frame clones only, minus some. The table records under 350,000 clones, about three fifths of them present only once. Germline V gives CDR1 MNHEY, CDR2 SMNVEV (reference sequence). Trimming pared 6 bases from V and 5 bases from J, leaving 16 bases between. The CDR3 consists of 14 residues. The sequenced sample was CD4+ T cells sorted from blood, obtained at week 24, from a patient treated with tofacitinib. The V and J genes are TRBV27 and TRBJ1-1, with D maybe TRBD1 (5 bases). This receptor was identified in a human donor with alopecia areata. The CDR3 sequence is CASSAWGSGTEAFF. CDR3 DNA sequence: TGTGCCAGCAGCGCATGGGGGTCGGGAACTGAAGCTTTCTTT.